This T cell receptor (beta chain) was sequenced in a study of technical replicates of blood from several donors. The length of the CDR3 is 13 residues. Germline values: CDR1 SGHNT, CDR2 YYREEE (reference sequence). V gave up 4 bases and J gave up 10 bases, with 15 bases separating them. The repertoire was sequenced with immunoSEQ multiplex PCR; TCRdb's copy has only in-frame clones and lacks some. This table has 70,000 to 90,000 clones, approximately 94% appearing once. This chain uses TRBV5-4 with TRBJ2-1; no definite D call. The source is a human donor in good health. Input material: T cells isolated from PBMCs. In DNA, the CDR3 is TGTGCCAGCAGCATGGACGGTAAAAAAGAGCAGTTCTTC. It specifies CASSMDGKKEQFF.